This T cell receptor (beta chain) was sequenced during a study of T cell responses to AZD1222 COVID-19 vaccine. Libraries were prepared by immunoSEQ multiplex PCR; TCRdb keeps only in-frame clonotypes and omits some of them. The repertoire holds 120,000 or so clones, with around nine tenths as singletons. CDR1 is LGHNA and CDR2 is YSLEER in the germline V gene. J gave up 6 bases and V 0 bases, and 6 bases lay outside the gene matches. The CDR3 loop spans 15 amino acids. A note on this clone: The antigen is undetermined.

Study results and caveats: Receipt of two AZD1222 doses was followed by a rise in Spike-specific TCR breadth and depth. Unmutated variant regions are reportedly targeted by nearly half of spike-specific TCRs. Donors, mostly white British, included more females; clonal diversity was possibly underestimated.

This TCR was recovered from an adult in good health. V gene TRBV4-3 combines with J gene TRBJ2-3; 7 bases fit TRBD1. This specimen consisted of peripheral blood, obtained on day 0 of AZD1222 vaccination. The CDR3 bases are TGCGCCAGCAGCCAAGATAGGCAGGGGGAGGATACGCAGTATTTT. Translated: CASSQDRQGEDTQYF.